This T cell receptor beta chain was found in a study of Ad26.COV2.S vaccination and SARS-CoV-2 variants. Study-level background: Within the COV1001 Ad26.COV2.S trial arm, the donor was enrolled. Donor got 5x10^10 or 1x10^11 viral particles of Ad26.COV2.S.

Whole-study findings and limits: Vaccine recipients had higher spike-specific TCR breadth than placebo recipients.

The V end lost 4 bases, the J end lost 5 bases, and 18 bases lay between the germline ends. The germline gives CDR1 MNHEY, CDR2 SMNVEV (reference sequence). CDR3 size: 16 residues. Remarks on this clone: No antigen is known for it.

Sequencing used immunoSEQ multiplex PCR; TCRdb keeps in-frame clones, though not all of them. The sample holds more than 400,000 clones, around 92% seen once. Treatment meaning: around 19 received Ad26.COV2.S at low or high dose, single or two shots; roughly 5 received placebo; per-sample allocation not given. At day 63 after the first vaccine or placebo injection, samples were drawn. This chain uses TRBV27 with TRBJ1-3; D is unresolved. The origin of this receptor is a person aged 18 to 65 who received the Ad26.COV2.S COVID-19 vaccine or a placebo. Sequencing used peripheral blood, obtained in a trial of Ad26.COV2.S vaccine versus placebo. The CDR3 reads CASSSYVPLARNTIYF. The CDR3 DNA reads TGTGCCAGCAGTTCCTACGTCCCCCTGGCCAGAAACACCATATATTTT.